This entry lists 18 T cell receptor beta chains sequenced from one sample in a study of regulatory T cells in long-lasting Graves disease. Sequencing libraries for TCR beta were prepared with iRepertoire HTBI primers and Arm-PCR of CDR3 regions. From the multiplex PCR reads, TCRdb called clonotypes with MiXCR, one entry per CDR3 protein. The sample has about 420,000 distinct CDR3 sequences, 15% to 20% seen once. Time point: newly diagnosed GD, antithyroid drugs for less than 3 months. Generation of the TCR library employed RNA extracted from PBMCs. This same sample was also taken into another study, of T cells in Graves' hyperthyroidism and ophthalmopathy.

The sequencing here drew on peripheral blood mononuclear cells (PBMCs), taken at new diagnosis, from a patient treated with antithyroid drugs. These receptors were obtained from a woman younger than 30 with Graves disease.

The J gene is TRBJ2-7, the V gene TRBV28, with 12 nucleotides matching TRBD2. The CDR3 runs to 16 residues. Per germline, CDR1 MDHEN and CDR2 SYDVKM. The trim removed 3 bases at V and 4 bases at J, leaving 7 bases unmatched. CDR3 protein: CASSFGLAGRPYEQYF. In DNA form, the CDR3 reads TGTGCCAGCAGTTTCGGACTAGCGGGGCGTCCTTACGAGCAGTACTTC.

Many counts were recorded for this clonotype. The chain links TRBV28 to TRBJ2-1; D gene unclear. The CDR3 is 14 residues long. Germline V CDR1 and CDR2: MDHEN, SYDVKM. Trimming pared 6 bases from V and 6 bases from J, leaving 15 bases between. The DNA for the CDR3 is TGTGCCAGCAGCCGACTGACTCAATTCAATGAGCAGTTCTTC. Amino acid sequence: CASSRLTQFNEQFF.

This clonotype was seen at least ten times. The genes are TRBV3-1 and TRBJ2-5; no reliable D call. This CDR3 has 14 amino acids. Germline CDR1 LGHDT, CDR2 YNNKEL (reference sequence). V lost 4 bases, J lost 4 bases, and 13 bases lay in between. CDR3 residues: CASSPLGFGETQYF. In nucleotides, the CDR3 is TGTGCCAGCAGCCCACTGGGGTTCGGAGAGACCCAGTACTTC.

Note on this clonotype: The CDR3 ends on some other residue instead of the conserved phenylalanine or tryptophan, so this is likely a read error. The chain joins TRBV30 to TRBJ2-7, with TRBD1 matching 11 bases. This CDR3 has 15 amino acids. Trimming at V came to 4 bases and at J to 2 bases, leaving 7 bases not matched to a gene. The germline CDR1 and CDR2 sequences are GTSNPN and SVGIG (reference sequence). The CDR3 spells CAWNRGTGGAYEQYL. CDR3 in DNA: TGTGCCTGGAATAGAGGGACAGGGGGAGCCTACGAGCAGTACCTC.

At least ten counts were recorded for this clonotype. This sequence joins TRBV12-3 or TRBV12-4 and TRBJ2-3; D could derive from TRBD1 or TRBD2 (7 bases each). CDR3 length: 16 residues. V lost 6 bases and J 3 bases, leaving 19 bases between the germline ends. CDR3 in DNA: TGTGCCAGCAGCCCGGGACAGCGGGGATATACAGATACGCAGTATTTT. It codes for CASSPGQRGYTDTQYF.

This clonotype occurred many times. This chain links TRBV29-1 with TRBJ1-5; 8 nucleotides match TRBD1. The CDR3 is 13 residues long. Losses at the gene ends were 5 bases for V and 3 bases for J; bases not matched to a gene: 3. From germline, CDR1 is SQVTM and CDR2 ANQGSEA. The CDR3 bases are TGCAGCGTTTCAGGGGGCCTCAATCAGCCCCAGCATTTT. Amino acids: CSVSGGLNQPQHF.

Concerning this clonotype itself: A much more abundant neighbour one base away suggests this may be a read error. The rearrangement joins TRBV9 to TRBJ2-7; 15 bases map to TRBD2. With V trimmed by 3 bases and J by 3 bases, 1 base remained unmatched. This CDR3 is 15 amino acids long. The germline CDR1 and CDR2 sequences are SGDLS and YYNGEE. Here the CDR3 reads CASSGGLAGGYEQYF. DNA for the CDR3: TGTGCCAGCAGCGGGGGACTAGCGGGAGGCTACGAGCAGTACTTC.

This clonotype was seen ten or more times. The CDR3 region has the DNA TGTGCCAGCAGCTTTGCGGGAGCGGGGGATACGCAGTATTTT. Protein sequence: CASSFAGAGDTQYF. This chain links TRBV5-5 with TRBJ2-3; 7 bases are a match to TRBD2. The V and J ends lost 2 bases and 6 bases, in that order; junction bases with no gene match: 6. The CDR3 sequence is 14 residues long. The germline V gene has CDR1 SGHKS and CDR2 YYEKEE (reference sequence).

The table lists this clonotype with a few counts. The chain carries TRBV7-9 and TRBJ2-1; 8 bases are shared with TRBD1. The length of the CDR3 is 14 residues. The V gene end was trimmed by 5 bases and the J gene end by 3 bases; junction bases not matched to a gene: 3. Germline V gives CDR1 SEHNR, CDR2 FQNEAQ (reference sequence). CDR3 loop: CASSRTGNYNEQFF. The CDR3, as DNA: TGTGCCAGCAGCCGGACAGGGAACTACAATGAGCAGTTCTTC.

At least ten counts were recorded for this clonotype. The chain uses TRBV20-1 and TRBJ2-1, with TRBD2 identical over 8 bases. Trimming removed 5 bases from V and 2 bases from J; junction bases left unmatched: 5. The CDR3 consists of 14 residues. CDR1 DFQATT and CDR2 SNEGSKA come from the germline V gene (reference sequence). CDR3 in DNA: TGCAGTGCTCCCGGGACTAGAACCTACAATGAGCAGTTCTTC. This codes for CSAPGTRTYNEQFF.

The chain carries TRBV12-3 or TRBV12-4 and TRBJ2-1; 8 positions match TRBD2. After removal of 5 bases from V and 8 bases from J, the junction contained 8 bases not matched to a gene. The CDR3 has 14 amino acids. CDR3 protein: CASSRGLVFYEQFF. The CDR3 bases are TGTGCCAGCAGTAGGGGACTAGTTTTTTATGAGCAGTTCTTC.

CDR3 coding DNA: TGCGCCAGCAGCCACGGTGGGGGGGCGTTCGGGAACACTGAAGCTTTCTTT. Protein: CASSHGGGAFGNTEAFF. The chain is built from TRBV4-1 and TRBJ1-1, with a tentative D call TRBD1 (6 bases). V gave up 3 bases and J gave up 1 base, with 18 bases separating them. Germline-derived CDR1 and CDR2 are MGHRA and YSYEKL. The CDR3 consists of 17 residues.

This clonotype was found many times. The chain is built from TRBV2 and TRBJ2-7; TRBD1 agrees at 10 bases. V dropped 5 bases and J dropped 1; count of bases not matched to a gene: 8. The length of the CDR3 is 16 residues. Germline lookup yields CDR1 SNHLY and CDR2 FYNNEI. CDR3 sequence: CASSPDRDRGSYEQYF. For the CDR3, the DNA is TGTGCCAGCAGTCCTGACCGGGACAGGGGATCCTACGAGCAGTACTTC.

Many counts were recorded for this clonotype. The chain combines TRBV11-2 with TRBJ2-3; 8 nucleotides match TRBD2. Germline lookup yields CDR1 SGHAT and CDR2 FQNNGV. The CDR3 is 16 residues long. V trimming: 5 bases; J trimming: 2 bases; junction bases outside the gene matches: 9. CDR3 nucleotides: TGTGCCAGCAGCCCCCGCCTACTAGCGGACACAGATACGCAGTATTTT. Protein product: CASSPRLLADTDTQYF.

This clonotype was observed at least ten times. The chain has TRBV12-3 or TRBV12-4 and TRBJ2-2; 8 bases fit TRBD2. The CDR3 has 15 residues. V shed 5 bases and J 1 base; nucleotides not matched to a gene: 3. CDR3 sequence reads: CASSGSGRNTGELFF. CDR3 DNA sequence: TGTGCCAGCAGTGGGAGCGGGAGGAACACCGGGGAGCTGTTTTTT.

This clonotype was recorded at least ten times. The gene calls are TRBV18 and TRBJ2-3; the D call may be TRBD1 or TRBD2 (5 bases each). Trimming left V 1 base short and J 5 bases short, with 7 bases between. The CDR3 runs to 13 residues. Germline loops: CDR1 KGHSH, CDR2 LQKENI. This chain's CDR3 is CASSPRGEDTQYF. The CDR3 nucleotides are TGTGCCAGCTCACCACGAGGGGAAGATACGCAGTATTTT. The variable domain in full, with the rest retrieved from reference TRBV18 and TRBJ2-3, is NAGVMQNPRHLVRRRGQEARLRCSPMKGHSHVYWYRQLPEEGLKFMVYLQKENIIDESGMPKERFSAEFPKEGPSILRIQQVVRGDSAAYFCASSPRGEDTQYFGPGTRLTVL.

The sample holds a few counts of this clonotype. The V gene is TRBV11-3, the J gene TRBJ2-1; D is unclear. The CDR3 is 15 residues long. Trimming cost V 0 bases and J 3 bases, with 9 bases left between them. Germline CDR1 and CDR2: SGHNT and YENEEA. CDR3 DNA: TGTGCCAGCAGCTTAGATTTTGGGAACTACAATGAGCAGTTCTTC. This sequence encodes CASSLDFGNYNEQFF.

This clonotype has just a few counts. This chain links TRBV5-1 with TRBJ2-7; 11 nucleotides match TRBD2. CDR1 is SGHRS, CDR2 YFSETQ, per germline. Trimming cost V 2 bases and J 1 base; bases outside gene matches: 5. The CDR3 extends over 16 amino acids. CDR3 DNA sequence: TGCGCCAGCAGCTTACTAGCGGGAGAAAAGTCCTACGAGCAGTACTTC. Its translation is CASSLLAGEKSYEQYF.